One sample yielded the 10 T cell receptor beta chains listed below, sequenced in a study of shared clonotypes between healthy human individuals. The repertoire was sequenced with immunoSEQ multiplex PCR; TCRdb's copy has only in-frame clones and lacks some. The repertoire holds approximately 2,300,000 clones, with around 92% as singletons. The sequenced material came from naive CD4+ T cells from PBMCs. As to subset: CD45RA+ positively selected. The receptors shown here come from a man younger than 35 in good health. Some clones in this sample may be carry-over from other donors' samples.

The rearrangement links TRBV6-6 to TRBJ1-1; D ambiguous. This CDR3 region has 13 residues. Germline V gene lookup returns CDR1 MNHNY and CDR2 SVGAGI (reference sequence). The V and J ends lost 2 bases and 8 bases respectively, with 12 bases between them. The DNA of the CDR3 is TGTGCCAGCAGTTACGGTCCGGCGTACGAAGCTTTCTTT. As protein: CASSYGPAYEAFF.

The V call is TRBV7-9, the J call TRBJ1-4; D ambiguous. Per germline, CDR1 SEHNR and CDR2 FQNEAQ (reference sequence). CDR3 length: 14 amino acids. V lost 1 base to trimming and J lost 4 bases, with 7 bases between them. The CDR3 loop reads CASSLGRFNEKLFF. CDR3 nucleotide sequence: TGTGCCAGCAGCTTAGGACGGTTTAATGAAAAACTGTTTTTT.

This clone came up once. The V call is TRBV7-6, the J call TRBJ2-3, with 10 bases that match TRBD1. The CDR3 length is 14 residues. Per germline, CDR1 SGHVS and CDR2 FNYEAQ. V dropped 4 bases and J dropped 6; count of bases not matched to a gene: 4. DNA of the CDR3: TGTGCCAGCAGCTCCCGGGACAGGGGCGATACGCAGTATTTT. Its translation is CASSSRDRGDTQYF.

The CDR3 region is CASSSYGQGSTDTQYF. DNA of the CDR3: TGTGCCAGCAGTTCCTATGGACAGGGAAGCACAGATACGCAGTATTTT. The rearrangement links TRBV2 to TRBJ2-3, with 8 positions matching TRBD1. Germline-derived CDR1 and CDR2 are SNHLY and FYNNEI. V lost 5 bases to trimming and J lost 0 bases; unmatched junction nucleotides: 7. The CDR3 is made up of 16 amino acids. Complete variable domain (other parts from reference TRBV2 and TRBJ2-3): EPEVTQTPSHQVTQMGQEVILRCVPISNHLYFYWYRQILGQKVEFLVSFYNNEISEKSEIFDDQFSVERPDGSNFTLKIRSTKLEDSAMYFCASSSYGQGSTDTQYFGPGTRLTVL.

CDR3 region: CASSDGLGPNQPQHF. The CDR3 bases are TGTGCCAGCAGTGATGGGTTGGGGCCCAATCAGCCCCAGCATTTT. This chain links TRBV2 with TRBJ1-5; D may be TRBD1 (5 bases). CDR3 size: 15 residues. Trimming shortened V by 3 bases and J by 3 bases, and 12 bases separated the two germline ends. The V gene's germline CDR1 is SNHLY and CDR2 FYNNEI.

This clone was observed a few times. The rearrangement links TRBV7-9 to TRBJ1-2; 8 nucleotides align to TRBD1. V was pared by 4 bases and J by 4 bases, with 5 bases of the junction left unmatched. In germline, CDR1 is SEHNR, CDR2 FQNEAQ (reference sequence). The CDR3 covers 14 residues. For the CDR3, the DNA is TGTGCCAGCAGCTGGGGACAGGCCTCCTATGGCTACACCTTC. Protein product: CASSWGQASYGYTF.

In regard to this clone: Other DNA sequences in this sample translate to the same CDR3. The chain links TRBV5-5 to TRBJ1-5, with 7 bases lining up with TRBD1. V shed 4 bases, J shed 0 bases, and the junction held 4 bases outside the gene matches. Looked up from germline, CDR1 is SGHKS and CDR2 is YYEKEE (reference sequence). The CDR3 extends over 15 amino acids. This chain's CDR3 is CASSRGTVSNQPQHF. The DNA for the CDR3 is TGTGCCAGCAGCCGTGGGACAGTTAGCAATCAGCCCCAGCATTTT. Full variable domain (rest looked up from reference TRBV5-5 and TRBJ1-5): DAGVTQSPTHLIKTRGQQVTLRCSPISGHKSVSWYQQVLGQGPQFIFQYYEKEERGRGNFPDRFSARQFPNYSSELNVNALLLGDSALYLCASSRGTVSNQPQHFGDGTRLSIL.

The genes are TRBV5-1 and TRBJ1-1; D is undetermined. Germline assignment: CDR1 SGHRS and CDR2 YFSETQ. The V gene lost 5 bases and the J gene lost 1 base, with 15 bases spanning the gap. The CDR3 covers 15 residues. In DNA form, the CDR3 reads TGCGCCAGCAGAGTTCTTGTACACCCGAACACTGAAGCTTTCTTT. Encoded protein: CASRVLVHPNTEAFF.

V usage is TRBV28 and J usage is TRBJ1-5; D is uncertain. CDR3 length: 12 residues. Trimming removed 7 bases from V and 8 bases from J, with 12 bases in between. Germline loops: CDR1 MDHEN, CDR2 SYDVKM. CDR3 in DNA: TGTGCCAGCAACACGGTTATGGAGCCCCAGCATTTT. Translating it yields CASNTVMEPQHF. The entire variable domain, with the rest obtained from reference TRBV28 and TRBJ1-5, is as follows: DVKVTQSSRYLVKRTGEKVFLECVQDMDHENMFWYRQDPGLGLRLIYFSYDVKMKEKGDIPEGYSVSREKKERFSLILESASTNQTSMYLCASNTVMEPQHFGDGTRLSIL.

The V call is TRBV6-5, the J call TRBJ2-3; 12 nucleotides line up with TRBD2. The CDR3 loop spans 15 amino acids. In germline, CDR1 is MNHEY, CDR2 SVGAGI. The ends lost 4 bases at V and 5 bases at J; junction bases unmatched: 4. For the CDR3, the DNA is TGTGCCAGCAGTTTGGTGACTAGCGGGAGAGATACGCAGTATTTT. This codes for CASSLVTSGRDTQYF.